The 3 T cell receptor beta chains presented below share a single source sample, sequenced in a study of cytomegalovirus exposure and HLA in healthy donors. Here immunoSEQ multiplex PCR was the method, and the copy in TCRdb shows in-frame clones only, minus some. The sample includes approximately 280,000 clones, roughly 90% of them seen just once. Sequencing was done on a sample of PBMCs. All receptors come from a woman under 30 in good health and CMV-seronegative.

Here the CDR3 DNA reads TGTGCCACCTTGGACAGGGGGCGCGGATTTGGCTACACCTTC. Translating gives CATLDRGRGFGYTF. This chain links TRBV6-5 with TRBJ1-2; 11 bases agree with TRBD1. V lost 10 bases, J lost 7 bases, and 11 bases stayed unmatched. CDR3 length: 14 amino acids. Germline values: CDR1 MNHEY, CDR2 SVGAGI.

The gene calls are TRBV6-5 and TRBJ2-1, with 8 nucleotides matching TRBD1. The length of the CDR3 is 15 residues. The germline V gene has CDR1 MNHEY and CDR2 SVGAGI. Trimming at V came to 7 bases and at J to 2 bases, leaving 7 bases not matched to a gene. CDR3 region: CASTGPGQAYNEQFF. CDR3 nucleotides: TGTGCCAGCACAGGGCCGGGACAGGCCTACAATGAGCAGTTCTTC.

The chain combines TRBV5-1 with TRBJ2-1; 10 bases agree with TRBD2. V trimming: 2 bases; J trimming: 1 base; junction bases outside the gene matches: 3. The CDR3 spans 16 residues. Germline V gene lookup returns CDR1 SGHRS and CDR2 YFSETQ. CDR3: CASSLKREGSYNEQFF. In DNA, the CDR3 is TGCGCCAGCAGCTTAAAGCGGGAGGGGTCCTACAATGAGCAGTTCTTC. Combining the CDR3 with reference TRBV5-1 and TRBJ2-1 gives the whole variable domain KAGVTQTPRYLIKTRGQQVTLSCSPISGHRSVSWYQQTPGQGLQFLFEYFSETQRNKGNFPGRFSGRQFSNSRSEMNVSTLELGDSALYLCASSLKREGSYNEQFFGPGTRLTVL.